The next 32 T cell receptor beta chains were all read from a single sample in a study of T-cell reconstitution after alpha-beta-depleted transplantation in children. Unique molecular identifiers featured in how the TCRbeta library was prepared. Using its own MiXCR run on the PCR reads, TCRdb lists one record per CDR3 protein. The sample contains more than 200,000 distinct CDR3 sequences, more than 7.5% of which appear only once. The source material was PBMCs from the stem cell graft donor, sampled from the stem cell graft. The receptors stem from a human donor who donated a stem cell graft to a child with SCID.

On this clonotype itself: The junction departs from germline at one end; a sequencing error may be responsible. This rearrangement joins TRBV24-1 to TRBJ2-1, with D possibly being TRBD2 (5 bases). The germline V gene encodes CDR1 KGHDR and CDR2 SFDVKD. The CDR3 is 17 amino acids. Here the CDR3 DNA reads TGTGCCACCAGTGATTCCTACTCGCTAGCAACGTCCAATGAGCCGTTCTTC. It specifies CATSDSYSLATSNEPFF.

The table lists this clonotype with a few counts. V and J are TRBV5-1 and TRBJ2-7, with a weak D call TRBD2 (6 bases). The CDR3 runs 15 residues. Trimming stripped 3 bases from V and 5 bases from J, with 18 bases between. Germline V lookup: CDR1 SGHRS, CDR2 YFSETQ. Here the CDR3 reads CASSSQSGVWNEQYF. The CDR3 nucleotides are TGCGCCAGCAGCTCCCAGTCGGGGGTGTGGAACGAGCAGTACTTC.

This clonotype appeared many times. The chain uses TRBV5-1 and TRBJ2-1; unclear D gene. The CDR3 spans 16 residues. The germline V gene encodes CDR1 SGHRS and CDR2 YFSETQ. The V end lost 0 bases, the J end lost 0 bases, and 10 bases lay between the germline ends. The CDR3 loop reads CASSLVYEPSYNEQFF. The CDR3 DNA follows: TGCGCCAGCAGCTTGGTTTACGAGCCCTCCTACAATGAGCAGTTCTTC.

The gene calls are TRBV6-1 and TRBJ1-1; the match to TRBD1 covers 8 bases. The CDR3 loop spans 13 amino acids. From germline, CDR1 is MNHNS and CDR2 SASEGT. Trimming removed 10 bases from V and 0 bases from J; junction bases left unmatched: 4. The DNA of the CDR3 is TGTGCCACCGGACAGGGTGTGAACACTGAAGCTTTCTTT. This codes for CATGQGVNTEAFF.

Ten or more counts support this clonotype. The rearrangement uses TRBV5-1 and TRBJ2-5; 8 nucleotides agree with TRBD2. This CDR3 has 14 amino acids. Germline CDR1 is SGHRS and CDR2 is YFSETQ. V lost 2 bases, J lost 1 base, and 1 base stayed unmatched. The CDR3 loop reads CASSFSGAQETQYF. In DNA form, the CDR3 reads TGCGCCAGCAGCTTTAGCGGGGCCCAAGAGACCCAGTACTTC.

This clonotype was counted many times. The gene calls are TRBV10-3 and TRBJ2-5, with D perhaps TRBD2 (5 bases). CDR1 and CDR2 from the germline V gene are ENHRY and SYGVKD. Trimming took 8 bases from V and 3 from J, leaving 16 bases between them. CDR3 size: 14 residues. The DNA of the CDR3 is TGTGCCATCGCCGCAACTAGGCGAAAAGAGACCCAGTACTTC. As protein: CAIAATRRKETQYF.

This clonotype was detected ten times or more. The rearrangement uses TRBV15 and TRBJ1-3; tentatively, D is TRBD1 (5 bases). This CDR3 spans 16 amino acids. Looked up from germline, CDR1 is LNHNV and CDR2 is YYDKDF (reference sequence). Trimming took 0 bases from V and 8 from J, leaving 17 bases between them. The CDR3 here is CATSREPFRAADTIYF. CDR3 nucleotide sequence: TGTGCCACCAGCAGAGAGCCGTTCAGGGCCGCGGACACCATATATTTT.

This clonotype has at least ten counts. The V gene is TRBV12-3 or TRBV12-4, the J gene TRBJ1-5, with TRBD1 matching over 7 bases. Trimming took 6 bases from V and 7 from J; bases not matched to a gene: 12. The CDR3 sequence is 15 residues long. The CDR3: CASSRDSNLGQPQHF. CDR3 coding DNA: TGTGCCAGCAGCCGGGACAGCAACCTAGGGCAGCCCCAGCATTTT.

The sample holds many counts of this clonotype. The chain uses TRBV5-1 and TRBJ2-7, with 9 bases that match TRBD1. This CDR3 contains 16 residues. V dropped 4 bases and J dropped 3; count of bases not matched to a gene: 11. In germline, CDR1 is SGHRS, CDR2 YFSETQ. The CDR3 DNA reads TGCGCCAGCAGCCCAAAGACGAGACAGGGGGTCTACGAGCAGTACTTC. Translated, it gives CASSPKTRQGVYEQYF.

The sample holds many counts of this clonotype. This chain joins TRBV7-9 and TRBJ1-1; 9 bases map to TRBD1. The V and J ends lost 4 bases and 11 bases, in that order; junction bases with no gene match: 5. The CDR3 covers 12 residues. The V gene's germline CDR1 is SEHNR and CDR2 FQNEAQ (reference sequence). CDR3: CASSYWTGEAFF. The CDR3 nucleotides are TGTGCCAGCAGCTACTGGACAGGGGAGGCTTTCTTT.

This clonotype was detected many times. V is TRBV7-2 and J is TRBJ1-5; weak D call: TRBD1 (6 bases). The CDR3 covers 14 residues. V gave up 2 bases and J gave up 7 bases, with 12 bases separating them. The germline V gene has CDR1 SGHTA and CDR2 FQGNSA. The CDR3 coding sequence is TGTGCCAGCAGCTTAAGGGGGGTTCGACAGCCCCAGCATTTT. Translated, it gives CASSLRGVRQPQHF.

This clonotype was seen at least ten times. The genes are TRBV7-2 and TRBJ1-5, with D perhaps TRBD1 (6 bases). CDR1 and CDR2 (germline): SGHTA, FQGNSA. The CDR3 spans 14 residues. V was shortened by 2 bases and J by 6 bases, with 11 bases between the two germline ends. CDR3 bases: TGTGCCAGCAGCTTACAGGGGCCGGCTCAGCCCCAGCATTTT. Amino acids: CASSLQGPAQPQHF.

This clonotype was counted many times. The chain carries TRBV20-1 and TRBJ1-2, with TRBD1 matching 9 bases. Germline CDR1 DFQATT, CDR2 SNEGSKA (reference sequence). Trimming at V came to 6 bases and at J to 6 bases, leaving 11 bases not matched to a gene. The CDR3 is made up of 14 amino acids. CDR3 region: CSAPFLRDRDGYTF. As DNA, the CDR3 is TGCAGTGCCCCCTTCCTCCGGGACAGGGATGGCTACACCTTC.

This clonotype was counted many times. The chain links TRBV20-1 to TRBJ1-1; D possibly corresponds to TRBD1 (5 bases). Germline V gene lookup returns CDR1 DFQATT and CDR2 SNEGSKA (reference sequence). V lost 2 bases, J lost 4 bases, and 14 bases lay in between. CDR3 length: 14 amino acids. Written as DNA, the CDR3 is TGCAGTGCTAGAATTTTTGTGGGGCCCACTGAAGCTTTCTTT. Its protein product is CSARIFVGPTEAFF.

This clonotype was observed many times. The genes are TRBV29-1 and TRBJ2-1; 8 bases agree with TRBD1. Germline-derived CDR1 and CDR2 are SQVTM and ANQGSEA. J lost 2 bases, V lost 1 base, and 4 bases had no gene match. This CDR3 contains 15 residues. CDR3 nucleotides: TGCAGCGTTGAAGGGACAGGGTCAACCTACAATGAGCAGTTCTTC. It translates to CSVEGTGSTYNEQFF.

This clonotype has a count of ten or more. CDR3 amino acids: CSARKQPNTEAFF. The DNA for the CDR3 is TGCAGTGCTAGGAAACAGCCTAACACTGAAGCTTTCTTT. The chain recombines TRBV20-1 with TRBJ1-1, with no clear D. Trimming removed 3 bases at V and 2 bases at J, with 10 bases between. The CDR3 has 13 amino acids. In germline, CDR1 is DFQATT, CDR2 SNEGSKA (reference sequence).

This clonotype was seen many times. This rearrangement joins TRBV13 to TRBJ2-1; D gene ambiguous. Trimming pared 5 bases from V and 6 bases from J, leaving 17 bases between. The CDR3 sequence is 15 residues long. Germline CDR1 PRHDT, CDR2 FYEKMQ (reference sequence). The DNA for the CDR3 is TGTGCCAGCAGCCTATTCCTATCCGGCTCCAATGAGCAGTTCTTC. Amino acids: CASSLFLSGSNEQFF.

This clonotype was recorded at least ten times. The CDR3 loop is CASSFTSGGETQYF. As DNA, the CDR3 is TGTGCCAGCAGTTTTACGAGCGGGGGAGAGACCCAGTACTTC. This chain connects TRBV12-3 or TRBV12-4 to TRBJ2-5; the match to TRBD2 covers 8 bases. The CDR3 contains 14 residues. V was pared by 3 bases and J by 4 bases, with 4 bases of the junction left unmatched.

This clonotype was recorded at least ten times. The chain is built from TRBV5-1 and TRBJ2-1; TRBD2 aligns across 10 bases. There are 15 residues in the CDR3. The V gene end was trimmed by 0 bases and the J gene end by 4 bases; junction bases not matched to a gene: 1. Looked up from germline, CDR1 is SGHRS and CDR2 is YFSETQ. As DNA, the CDR3 is TGCGCCAGCAGCTTGGATAGCGGGGGGTACAATGAGCAGTTCTTC. The encoded protein is CASSLDSGGYNEQFF. Variable domain in full (rest from reference TRBV5-1 and TRBJ2-1): KAGVTQTPRYLIKTRGQQVTLSCSPISGHRSVSWYQQTPGQGLQFLFEYFSETQRNKGNFPGRFSGRQFSNSRSEMNVSTLELGDSALYLCASSLDSGGYNEQFFGPGTRLTVL.

This clonotype was seen repeatedly, ten times or more. This chain joins TRBV3-1 and TRBJ1-1; weak D call: TRBD1 (6 bases). The V gene's germline CDR1 is LGHDT and CDR2 YNNKEL (reference sequence). Trimming shortened V by 1 base and J by 1 base, and 7 bases separated the two germline ends. The CDR3 runs to 14 residues. The CDR3 spells CASSQAGANTEAFF. The DNA of the CDR3 is TGTGCCAGCAGCCAAGCGGGGGCGAACACTGAAGCTTTCTTT.

This clonotype was recorded many times. The chain employs TRBV7-8 and TRBJ2-7; weak D call: TRBD2 (5 bases). CDR1 and CDR2 (germline): SGHVS, FQNEAQ. The V end was cut by 2 bases, the J end by 0 bases, with 8 bases between. This CDR3 region has 14 residues. The CDR3 spells CASSLLRGSYEQYF. The CDR3 bases are TGTGCCAGCAGCTTACTCCGGGGCTCCTACGAGCAGTACTTC.

In this sample, this clonotype turned up many times. CDR3 sequence: CSASSDSNEKLFF. The CDR3 DNA reads TGCAGTGCTAGTTCGGACAGTAATGAAAAACTGTTTTTT. The chain couples TRBV20-1 to TRBJ1-4, with a tentative D call TRBD1 (6 bases). This CDR3 has 13 residues. Trimming pared 3 bases from V and 4 bases from J, leaving 9 bases between. Germline V gene data show CDR1 as DFQATT and CDR2 as SNEGSKA (reference sequence).

Many counts were recorded for this clonotype. This CDR3 reads CASSLEGVSGYTF. CDR3 nucleotide sequence: TGCGCCAGCAGCTTGGAGGGAGTATCCGGCTACACCTTC. J is TRBJ1-2 and V is TRBV5-1, with D unresolved. This CDR3 region has 13 residues. The germline gives CDR1 SGHRS, CDR2 YFSETQ. V was cut by 0 bases and J by 8 bases, with 11 bases left in between.

The genes are TRBV18 and TRBJ1-1, with D uncertain. V lost 2 bases and J lost 0, with 7 bases in between. The CDR3 has 14 residues. CDR1 is KGHSH and CDR2 is LQKENI in the germline V gene. Here the CDR3 DNA reads TGTGCCAGCTCACCAACCGCAATGAACACTGAAGCTTTCTTT. Protein product: CASSPTAMNTEAFF.

This clonotype was recorded many times. The chain combines TRBV20-1 with TRBJ2-5, with D perhaps TRBD1 or TRBD2 (6 bases each). Germline values: CDR1 DFQATT, CDR2 SNEGSKA (reference sequence). Trimming cost V 2 bases and J 1 base, with 26 bases left between them. The CDR3 has 19 amino acids. For the CDR3, the DNA is TGCAGTGCTAGAACCCCAGGGCTAGGGGGGCCTATAGTCCAAGAGACCCAGTACTTC. Amino acids: CSARTPGLGGPIVQETQYF.

This clonotype was counted at least ten times. The V gene is TRBV5-1, the J gene TRBJ2-7, with D perhaps matching TRBD1 or TRBD2 (5 bases each). CDR1 and CDR2 from the germline V gene are SGHRS and YFSETQ. The germline V and J ends were trimmed by 3 bases and 2 bases, with 12 bases remaining between them. The CDR3 spans 14 residues. CDR3 sequence: CASSWDLGPYEQYF. DNA of the CDR3: TGCGCCAGCAGCTGGGACCTGGGCCCCTACGAGCAGTACTTC.

This clonotype was counted at least ten times. The CDR3 loop reads CAISEPKRATQYF. In DNA, the CDR3 is TGTGCCATCAGTGAGCCCAAGCGGGCCACGCAGTATTTT. The chain has TRBV10-3 and TRBJ2-3, with D possibly TRBD2 on 6 matching bases. The germline V and J ends were trimmed by 2 bases and 9 bases, with 12 bases remaining between them. This CDR3 spans 13 amino acids. Germline assignment: CDR1 ENHRY and CDR2 SYGVKD.

This clonotype was picked up many times. CDR3 bases: TGTGCCAGCAGCCAAGCGGCGGCCCTACCCCTCCACTTT. It specifies CASSQAAALPLHF. The chain links TRBV3-1 to TRBJ1-6; no firm D call. Germline CDR1 is LGHDT and CDR2 is YNNKEL (reference sequence). Trimming took 1 base from V and 12 from J, leaving 10 bases between them. This CDR3 has 13 residues.

This clonotype occurred many times. This chain uses TRBV12-3 or TRBV12-4 with TRBJ1-2, with 9 bases identical to TRBD1. The CDR3 contains 14 residues. The junction had 6 bases not matched to a gene; V was cut back by 6 bases and J by 4 bases. CDR3 nucleotide sequence: TGTGCCAGCAGCCGGGACAGGGACCTCTATGGCTACACCTTC. Translation gives CASSRDRDLYGYTF.

This clonotype has ten or more counts. The CDR3 sequence is CASTLYRLSDTEAFF. The CDR3 DNA reads as TGTGCCAGCACACTTTATCGGTTGAGTGACACTGAAGCTTTCTTT. This rearrangement joins TRBV6-1 to TRBJ1-1; no clear D gene. The CDR3 runs 15 residues. V shed 7 bases and J shed 3 bases, with 18 bases lying between them. Germline V gene sequence: CDR1 MNHNS, CDR2 SASEGT.

As to this clonotype: This could be a read error, since a much larger clone is one nucleotide away. It is likely a read error, because the conserved phenylalanine at the end of the CDR3 is missing. CDR3 residues: CASSPAYGYTS. CDR3 nucleotides: TGTGCCAGCTCCCCGGCGTATGGCTACACCTCC. V usage is TRBV7-9 and J usage is TRBJ1-2, with D hard to call. Trimming cost V 8 bases and J 5 bases, with 9 bases left between them. Germline V CDR1 and CDR2: SEHNR, FQNEAQ (reference sequence). The CDR3 length is 11 residues.

This clonotype was counted many times. The genes are TRBV2 and TRBJ2-7; D is perhaps TRBD1 or TRBD2 (5 bases each). V dropped 8 bases and J dropped 7 bases, with 9 bases sitting between them. CDR3 size: 10 residues. Germline values: CDR1 SNHLY, CDR2 FYNNEI. CDR3 sequence: CASSWGEQYF. CDR3 DNA: TGTGCCAGCTCCTGGGGGGAGCAGTACTTC. Looking up the rest from reference TRBV2 and TRBJ2-7 gives the full variable domain: EPEVTQTPSHQVTQMGQEVILRCVPISNHLYFYWYRQILGQKVEFLVSFYNNEISEKSEIFDDQFSVERPDGSNFTLKIRSTKLEDSAMYFCASSWGEQYFGPGTRLTVT.